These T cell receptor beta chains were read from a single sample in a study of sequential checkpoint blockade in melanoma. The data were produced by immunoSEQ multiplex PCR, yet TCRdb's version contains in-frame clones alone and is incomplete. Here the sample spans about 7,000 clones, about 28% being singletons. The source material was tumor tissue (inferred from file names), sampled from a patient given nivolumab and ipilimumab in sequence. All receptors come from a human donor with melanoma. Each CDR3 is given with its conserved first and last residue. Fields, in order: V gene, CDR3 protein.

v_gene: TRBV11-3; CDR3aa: CASSEAQRPTYNEQFF
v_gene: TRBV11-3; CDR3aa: CASSLSGTAYEQYF
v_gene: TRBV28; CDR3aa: CASTPGGADSYEQYF
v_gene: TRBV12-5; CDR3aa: CASAAGQGIYEQYF
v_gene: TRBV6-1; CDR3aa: CASSEDLGSAETQYF
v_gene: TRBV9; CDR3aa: CASSVEGLAEEQFF
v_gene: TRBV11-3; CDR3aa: CASSFTSGRSGDTQYF
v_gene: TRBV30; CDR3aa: CAWSGTTYYEQYF
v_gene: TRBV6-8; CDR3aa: CAISALVYNEQFF
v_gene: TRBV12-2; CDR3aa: CASGGDHATGELFF